This TCR beta chain was recorded in a study of blood T cell repertoires in COVID-19. Turning to the study itself: Collection of acute and convalescent COVID-19 samples took place in the United States, Italy and Spain. From T cells, B-cell-depleted T cells, or PBMCs came the material, which was cDNA or gDNA.

Germline V gene lookup returns CDR1 SGHTA and CDR2 FQGNSA. V shed 3 bases and J shed 1 base, with 10 bases lying between them. CDR3 length equals 15 residues. As processed by the authors: Amplification with reference gene primers provided the estimates of nucleated cell counts. Using immunoSEQ multiplex PCR, the repertoire was profiled, and TCRdb retains in-frame clones only, with some absent. The V and J calls and clone size were taken over from that table, and D and trimming were inferred from the DNA. The table records tens of thousands of clones, more than 85% of them present only once. Sequenced sample: peripheral blood. The sequence was obtained from a human donor in a cohort sampled during active COVID-19. V usage is TRBV7-2 and J usage is TRBJ2-4; TRBD2 is a possible D gene (6 bases). CDR3 region: CASSFAGGAKNIQYF. CDR3 bases: TGTGCCAGCAGCTTTGCCGGGGGTGCCAAAAACATTCAGTACTTC.